This TCR beta chain is drawn from a study of cytomegalovirus exposure and HLA in healthy donors. Whole-study findings and limits: Analysis was carried out at a later point, and it linked a missense DCLRE1C variant to TCR beta V- and J-gene trimming.

The CDR3 runs 14 residues. Germline V CDR1 and CDR2: MGHRA, YSYEKL. The ends were cut back, 4 bases at V and 6 bases at J, with 15 bases in the middle. The PCR was carried out with 60 Vbeta primers and 13 Jbeta primers. Using immunoSEQ multiplex PCR, the repertoire was profiled, and TCRdb retains in-frame clones only, with some absent. The sample holds about 140,000 clones, around 80% seen once. Remarks on this clone: The antigen remains unidentified.

The clonotype was recovered from a woman aged 40 to 50 in good health and CMV-seronegative. The chain joins TRBV4-1 to TRBJ1-1; weak D call: TRBD1 (6 bases). What was sequenced was PBMCs. The CDR3 sequence is CASSLQLQGPEAFF. The CDR3 DNA reads as TGCGCCAGCAGCCTCCAGCTACAGGGTCCTGAAGCTTTCTTT.